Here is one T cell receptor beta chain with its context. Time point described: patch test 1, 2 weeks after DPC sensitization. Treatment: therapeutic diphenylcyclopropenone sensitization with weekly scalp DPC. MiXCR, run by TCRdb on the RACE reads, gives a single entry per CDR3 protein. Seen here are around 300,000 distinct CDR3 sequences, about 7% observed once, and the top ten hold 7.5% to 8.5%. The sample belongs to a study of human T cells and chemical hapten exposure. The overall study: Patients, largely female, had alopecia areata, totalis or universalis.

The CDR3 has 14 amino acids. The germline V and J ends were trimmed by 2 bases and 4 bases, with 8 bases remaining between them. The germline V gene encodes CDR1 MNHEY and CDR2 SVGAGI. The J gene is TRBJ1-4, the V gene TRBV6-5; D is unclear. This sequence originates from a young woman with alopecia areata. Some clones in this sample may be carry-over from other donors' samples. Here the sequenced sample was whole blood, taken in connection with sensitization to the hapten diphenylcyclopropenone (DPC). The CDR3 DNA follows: TGTGCCAGCAGTTACGAGATGTTTAATGAAAAACTGTTTTTT. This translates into CASSYEMFNEKLFF.